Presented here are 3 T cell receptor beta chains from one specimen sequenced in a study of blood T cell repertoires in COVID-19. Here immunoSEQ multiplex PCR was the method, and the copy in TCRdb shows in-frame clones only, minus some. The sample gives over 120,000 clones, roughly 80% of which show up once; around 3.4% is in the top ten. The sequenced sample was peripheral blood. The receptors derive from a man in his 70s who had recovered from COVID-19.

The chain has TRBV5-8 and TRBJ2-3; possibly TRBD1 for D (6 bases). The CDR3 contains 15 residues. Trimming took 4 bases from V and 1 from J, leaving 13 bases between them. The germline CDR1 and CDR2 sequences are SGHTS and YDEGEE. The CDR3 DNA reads TGTGCCAGCAGCCCTCCCGGGACATGCACAGATACGCAGTATTTT. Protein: CASSPPGTCTDTQYF. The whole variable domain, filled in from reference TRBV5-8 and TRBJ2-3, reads EAGVTQSPTHLIKTRGQQATLRCSPISGHTSVYWYQQALGLGLQFLLWYDEGEERNRGNFPPRFSGRQFPNYSSELNVNALELEDSALYLCASSPPGTCTDTQYFGPGTRLTVL.

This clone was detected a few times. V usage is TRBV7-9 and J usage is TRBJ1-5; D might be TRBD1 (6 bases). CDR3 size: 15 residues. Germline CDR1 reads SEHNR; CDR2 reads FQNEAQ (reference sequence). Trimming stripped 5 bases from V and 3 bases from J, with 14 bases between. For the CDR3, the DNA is TGTGCCAGCAGCGAGACCGGGACACCCAATCAGCCCCAGCATTTT. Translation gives CASSETGTPNQPQHF. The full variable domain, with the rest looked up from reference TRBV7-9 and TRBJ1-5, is DTGVSQNPRHKITKRGQNVTFRCDPISEHNRLYWYRQTLGQGPEFLTYFQNEAQLEKSRLLSDRFSAERPKGSFSTLEIQRTEQGDSAMYLCASSETGTPNQPQHFGDGTRLSIL.

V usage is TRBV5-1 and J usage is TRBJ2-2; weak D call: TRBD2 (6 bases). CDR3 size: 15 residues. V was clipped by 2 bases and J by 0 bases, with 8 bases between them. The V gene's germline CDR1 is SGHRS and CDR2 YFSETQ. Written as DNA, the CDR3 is TGCGCCAGCAGCTTAGCGGGTGCGAACACCGGGGAGCTGTTTTTT. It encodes CASSLAGANTGELFF. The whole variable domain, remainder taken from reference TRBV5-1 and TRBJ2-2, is KAGVTQTPRYLIKTRGQQVTLSCSPISGHRSVSWYQQTPGQGLQFLFEYFSETQRNKGNFPGRFSGRQFSNSRSEMNVSTLELGDSALYLCASSLAGANTGELFFGEGSRLTVL.